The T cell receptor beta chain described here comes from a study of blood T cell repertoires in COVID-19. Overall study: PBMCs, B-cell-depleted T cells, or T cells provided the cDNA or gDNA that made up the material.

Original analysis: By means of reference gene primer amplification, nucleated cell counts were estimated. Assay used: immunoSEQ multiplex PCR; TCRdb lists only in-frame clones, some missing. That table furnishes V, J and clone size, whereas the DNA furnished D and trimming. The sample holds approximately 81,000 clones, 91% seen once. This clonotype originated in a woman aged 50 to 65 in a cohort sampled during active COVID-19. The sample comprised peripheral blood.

The CDR3 bases are TGTGCCAGCAGCCAGGACATAAGGGGTATAGGGTATGGCTACACCTTC. It codes for CASSQDIRGIGYGYTF. The chain couples TRBV3-1 (or the pseudogene TRBV3-2) to TRBJ1-2; possible D gene TRBD1, 5 bases. There are 16 residues in the CDR3. V gave up 3 bases and J gave up 5 bases, with 19 bases separating them. Germline values: CDR1 LGHDT, CDR2 YNNKEL (reference sequence).